This T cell receptor beta chain is drawn from a study of blood T cell repertoires in COVID-19. In the study overall: Samples of COVID-19 (acute and convalescent) were obtained from the United States, Italy and Spain. In each case, the material was cDNA or gDNA derived from T cells, B-cell-depleted T cells, or PBMCs.

CDR3 size: 16 residues. CDR1 and CDR2 (germline): SGHNT, YYREEE (reference sequence). The J segment lost 1 base and the V segment lost 0 bases, leaving 2 bases of the junction unmatched. In the study's own analysis: Amplified reference gene primers provided the basis for estimating nucleated cell counts. TCRdb keeps only in-frame clones here, not all; method: immunoSEQ multiplex PCR. Clone size and the V and J calls come from that table; the DNA yielded D and trimming. The sample has approximately 94,000 clones; approximately 89% are singletons. This sequence joins TRBV5-4 and TRBJ2-1; TRBD2 matches 9 bases. Sequencing was done on a sample of peripheral blood. This clonotype was obtained from a man in his fifties or sixties with active COVID-19. CDR3: CASSLAAGGSYNEQFF. In nucleotides, the CDR3 is TGTGCCAGCAGCTTGGCCGCGGGAGGGTCCTACAATGAGCAGTTCTTC. Based on the CDR3 plus reference TRBV5-4 and TRBJ2-1, the full variable domain is ETGVTQSPTHLIKTRGQQVTLRCSSQSGHNTVSWYQQALGQGPQFIFQYYREEENGRGNFPPRFSGLQFPNYSSELNVNALELDDSALYLCASSLAAGGSYNEQFFGPGTRLTVL.